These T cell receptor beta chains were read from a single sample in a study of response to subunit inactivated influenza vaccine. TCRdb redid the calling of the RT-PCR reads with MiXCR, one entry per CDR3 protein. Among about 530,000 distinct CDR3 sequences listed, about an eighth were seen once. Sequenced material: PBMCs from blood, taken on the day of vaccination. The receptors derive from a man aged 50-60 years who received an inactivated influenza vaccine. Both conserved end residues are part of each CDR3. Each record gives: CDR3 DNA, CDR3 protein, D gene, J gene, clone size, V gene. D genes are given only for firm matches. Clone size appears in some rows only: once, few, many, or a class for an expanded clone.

CDR3 DNA: TGTGCCAGCAGCACCACGACTAGCGGGAGCACAGATACGCAGTATTTT
CDR3 protein: CASSTTTSGSTDTQYF
D gene: TRBD2
J gene: TRBJ2-3
clone size: .
V gene: TRBV7-2

CDR3 DNA: TGTGCCAGCAGCCACTATAGGCGTTCGGACAGGGAAAGGGATGAGCAGTTCTTC
CDR3 protein: CASSHYRRSDRERDEQFF
D gene: TRBD1
J gene: TRBJ2-1
clone size: few
V gene: TRBV11-2

CDR3 DNA: TGTGCCAGCAGCTTAGTTAGCGGGAGGGGTTTAGAGACCCAGTACTTC
CDR3 protein: CASSLVSGRGLETQYF
D gene: TRBD2
J gene: TRBJ2-5
clone size: few
V gene: TRBV7-8

CDR3 DNA: TGCAGCGTTGAGGGTGGAACGGGTGCCCGGTTGGCTACGCAGTATTTT
CDR3 protein: CSVEGGTGARLATQYF
D gene: .
J gene: TRBJ2-3
clone size: few
V gene: TRBV29-1

CDR3 DNA: TGCAGTGCTAGCCTGACAGGGGCCCCCTACGAGCAGTACTTC
CDR3 protein: CSASLTGAPYEQYF
D gene: TRBD1
J gene: TRBJ2-7
clone size: once
V gene: TRBV20-1

CDR3 DNA: TGTGCCAGCAGCGGGGGGGCCAGTGTCTCGAAGCAGTACTTC
CDR3 protein: CASSGGASVSKQYF
D gene: .
J gene: TRBJ2-7
clone size: few
V gene: TRBV3-1

CDR3 DNA: TGTGCCAGCAGGTCCCGAGAGGGGGACATTGGGGAGCTGTTTTTT
CDR3 protein: CASRSREGDIGELFF
D gene: .
J gene: TRBJ2-2
clone size: .
V gene: TRBV6-1

CDR3 DNA: TGCAGTGCTAGAGATTACCGCTCTACCGGGACAGGGTACTACGAGCAGTACTTC
CDR3 protein: CSARDYRSTGTGYYEQYF
D gene: TRBD1
J gene: TRBJ2-7
clone size: .
V gene: TRBV20-1

CDR3 DNA: TGCGCCAGCAGCCAAGATGGGCCTTCATCTCAAGAGACCCAGTACTTC
CDR3 protein: CASSQDGPSSQETQYF
D gene: .
J gene: TRBJ2-5
clone size: .
V gene: TRBV4-3

CDR3 DNA: TGCAGCGTGGGCGCGGGGACCCAGTACTTC
CDR3 protein: CSVGAGTQYF
D gene: .
J gene: TRBJ2-5
clone size: once
V gene: TRBV29-1

CDR3 DNA: TGTGCCAGCAGCCTTGAGGGGGGAACTAGCACAGATACGCAGTATTTT
CDR3 protein: CASSLEGGTSTDTQYF
D gene: .
J gene: TRBJ2-3
clone size: many
V gene: TRBV9

CDR3 DNA: TGTGCCAGCAGCTTGGCTCTTAGATTGGGGCTAGCGGGAGCCGGTGAGCAGTTCTTC
CDR3 protein: CASSLALRLGLAGAGEQFF
D gene: TRBD2
J gene: TRBJ2-1
clone size: .
V gene: TRBV5-4

CDR3 DNA: TGTGCCACCCGCCTAGCGGGAGACGGCACAGATACGCAGTATTTT
CDR3 protein: CATRLAGDGTDTQYF
D gene: TRBD2
J gene: TRBJ2-3
clone size: many
V gene: TRBV10-3

CDR3 DNA: TGCAGTGCTACAGATGGGGCCAACGTCCTGACTTTC
CDR3 protein: CSATDGANVLTF
D gene: .
J gene: TRBJ2-6
clone size: few
V gene: TRBV20-1

CDR3 DNA: TGTGCCAGCTCACCACCGGGATGGGAGACCCAGTACTTC
CDR3 protein: CASSPPGWETQYF
D gene: .
J gene: TRBJ2-5
clone size: few
V gene: TRBV18

CDR3 DNA: TGTGCCACCGGACTAGCGGGGGTTGATGAGCAGTTCTTC
CDR3 protein: CATGLAGVDEQFF
D gene: TRBD2
J gene: TRBJ2-1
clone size: many
V gene: TRBV7-9

CDR3 DNA: TGTGCCAGCAGTTTAAGGGGGGGCCAGTTCGGCGGGGAGCTGTTTTTT
CDR3 protein: CASSLRGGQFGGELFF
D gene: .
J gene: TRBJ2-2
clone size: .
V gene: TRBV27

CDR3 DNA: TGTGCCAGCAGCCATTTAGGGGGCGGGCAGTTCCAAGAGACCCAGTACTTC
CDR3 protein: CASSHLGGGQFQETQYF
D gene: TRBD1
J gene: TRBJ2-5
clone size: .
V gene: TRBV4-2

CDR3 DNA: TGTGCCAGCAGAGCTGGACAGGGATTCTACGAGCAGTACTTC
CDR3 protein: CASRAGQGFYEQYF
D gene: TRBD1
J gene: TRBJ2-7
clone size: few
V gene: TRBV6-2/TRBV6-3

CDR3 DNA: TGTGCCAGCAGTTACCGGGACGGCCGAAATGAGCAGTTCTTC
CDR3 protein: CASSYRDGRNEQFF
D gene: .
J gene: TRBJ2-1
clone size: few
V gene: TRBV6-5

CDR3 DNA: TGCAGCGTTGCTCCGGGACAGGGGTTCCCCACAGATACGCAGTATTTT
CDR3 protein: CSVAPGQGFPTDTQYF
D gene: TRBD1
J gene: TRBJ2-3
clone size: few
V gene: TRBV29-1

CDR3 DNA: TGTGCCAGCAGTCAAAATACGGGGGATAACTATGGCTACACCTTC
CDR3 protein: CASSQNTGDNYGYTF
D gene: .
J gene: TRBJ1-2
clone size: .
V gene: TRBV12-3/TRBV12-4

CDR3 DNA: TGTGCCAGCAGCGAGGCCTTAACGGGAGGTTGGAATGAGCAGTTCTTC
CDR3 protein: CASSEALTGGWNEQFF
D gene: TRBD2
J gene: TRBJ2-1
clone size: .
V gene: TRBV9

CDR3 DNA: TGTGCCAGCAGCCGAATCGGACTAGCGGGGGAGAACTACGAGCAGTACTTC
CDR3 protein: CASSRIGLAGENYEQYF
D gene: TRBD2
J gene: TRBJ2-7
clone size: .
V gene: TRBV7-2

CDR3 DNA: TGTGCCAGCAGATCAGCCCCGGGACTATCCTACAATGAGCAGTTCTTC
CDR3 protein: CASRSAPGLSYNEQFF
D gene: TRBD2
J gene: TRBJ2-1
clone size: .
V gene: TRBV7-3

CDR3 DNA: TGTGCCAGCAGGAACCAAATTAACACTGAAGCTTTCTTT
CDR3 protein: CASRNQINTEAFF
D gene: .
J gene: TRBJ1-1
clone size: few
V gene: TRBV7-2

CDR3 DNA: TGCGCCAGCCGGTCTAGCGGGGGGCCCCGCGGGGAGCTGTTTTTT
CDR3 protein: CASRSSGGPRGELFF
D gene: TRBD2
J gene: TRBJ2-2
clone size: few
V gene: TRBV5-1

CDR3 DNA: TGCGCCAGCAGCCAAGTAAAGGTAGCGGGAGGGCTCAACGAGCAGTACTTC
CDR3 protein: CASSQVKVAGGLNEQYF
D gene: TRBD2
J gene: TRBJ2-7
clone size: few
V gene: TRBV4-3

CDR3 DNA: TGTGCCAGCAGCTTAGATGTGGGTGGCTACACCTTC
CDR3 protein: CASSLDVGGYTF
D gene: .
J gene: TRBJ1-2
clone size: many
V gene: TRBV7-9

CDR3 DNA: TGTGCCAGCAGACCCTCCTTGACAGGGGCCTACGAGCAGTACTTC
CDR3 protein: CASRPSLTGAYEQYF
D gene: TRBD1
J gene: TRBJ2-7
clone size: .
V gene: TRBV5-4

CDR3 DNA: TGTGCCATCCAGCAGTACCAAGAGACCCAGTACTTC
CDR3 protein: CAIQQYQETQYF
D gene: .
J gene: TRBJ2-5
clone size: few
V gene: TRBV2

CDR3 DNA: TGTGCCAGCAGTTACACCTCGGCCATCACTAACTATGGCTACACCTTC
CDR3 protein: CASSYTSAITNYGYTF
D gene: .
J gene: TRBJ1-2
clone size: .
V gene: TRBV6-5

CDR3 DNA: TGCGCCAGCAGCCAAGGGCCTCGGGGAATACCCACAGATACGCAGTATTTT
CDR3 protein: CASSQGPRGIPTDTQYF
D gene: .
J gene: TRBJ2-3
clone size: few
V gene: TRBV4-3

CDR3 DNA: TGTGCCAGCAGTTCCTCTCCGGGACAGGGGTATCAGCCCCAGCATTTT
CDR3 protein: CASSSSPGQGYQPQHF
D gene: TRBD1
J gene: TRBJ1-5
clone size: .
V gene: TRBV28

CDR3 DNA: TGTGCCAGCAGTTACTCGACAGAGTACGAGCAGTACTTC
CDR3 protein: CASSYSTEYEQYF
D gene: .
J gene: TRBJ2-7
clone size: few
V gene: TRBV6-6

CDR3 DNA: TGTGCCATCAGTGACGAGATCGGGATCGGTGGCTACACCTTC
CDR3 protein: CAISDEIGIGGYTF
D gene: .
J gene: TRBJ1-2
clone size: .
V gene: TRBV10-3

CDR3 DNA: TGTGCCAGCAGCATAGCCGGAGGGACAGGGGGAAATGAGCAGTTCTTC
CDR3 protein: CASSIAGGTGGNEQFF
D gene: TRBD1
J gene: TRBJ2-1
clone size: .
V gene: TRBV9

CDR3 DNA: TGCGCCAGCAGCTTGTATGAGGGCTGGCCACCCGGGGAGCTGTTTTTT
CDR3 protein: CASSLYEGWPPGELFF
D gene: .
J gene: TRBJ2-2
clone size: few
V gene: TRBV5-1

CDR3 DNA: TGTGCCAGCAGCCCACCGGGGGCCGGCAATGAGCAGTTCTTC
CDR3 protein: CASSPPGAGNEQFF
D gene: .
J gene: TRBJ2-1
clone size: few
V gene: TRBV7-9

CDR3 DNA: TGTGCCAGCAGCCGGACGTTCAGCTCTGGGGCCAACGTCCTGACTTTC
CDR3 protein: CASSRTFSSGANVLTF
D gene: .
J gene: TRBJ2-6
clone size: .
V gene: TRBV12-3/TRBV12-4

CDR3 DNA: TGCGCCAGCAGACCCAGCGGGAGCAATGAGCAGTTCTTC
CDR3 protein: CASRPSGSNEQFF
D gene: TRBD2
J gene: TRBJ2-1
clone size: few
V gene: TRBV5-1

CDR3 DNA: TGTGCCAGCCATCGAGAGACCCAGTACTTC
CDR3 protein: CASHRETQYF
D gene: .
J gene: TRBJ2-5
clone size: few
V gene: TRBV5-5

CDR3 DNA: TGTGCCAGCAGCTTTTACGGCGGGACCGGGGAGCTGTTTTTT
CDR3 protein: CASSFYGGTGELFF
D gene: .
J gene: TRBJ2-2
clone size: .
V gene: TRBV7-8

CDR3 DNA: TGTGCCAGCGGTTCGGCGAACCCTTACGAGCTGTTTTTT
CDR3 protein: CASGSANPYELFF
D gene: .
J gene: TRBJ2-2
clone size: few
V gene: TRBV2

CDR3 DNA: TGTGCCAGCAGCTTATTTGGGCAGGGACGTGGGGAGCCTGAAGCTTTCTTT
CDR3 protein: CASSLFGQGRGEPEAFF
D gene: .
J gene: TRBJ1-1
clone size: .
V gene: TRBV7-9

CDR3 DNA: TGCGCCAGCAGCTTGGAGGTAGCGGGAGGGCTTTACGAGCAGTACTTC
CDR3 protein: CASSLEVAGGLYEQYF
D gene: TRBD2
J gene: TRBJ2-7
clone size: few
V gene: TRBV5-1

CDR3 DNA: TGTGCCAGCAGCCCGGGACAGCTAGGGCCCCTTAGCAATCAGCCCCAGCATTTT
CDR3 protein: CASSPGQLGPLSNQPQHF
D gene: TRBD1
J gene: TRBJ1-5
clone size: .
V gene: TRBV11-2

CDR3 DNA: TGTGCTAGTGGTTTGGGGAGAGGACTATTGGGCTCGGGGACTGGGGAGCTGTTTTTT
CDR3 protein: CASGLGRGLLGSGTGELFF
D gene: .
J gene: TRBJ2-2
clone size: .
V gene: TRBV12-5

CDR3 DNA: TGTGCCACTAGTGACGTGTACCAAGAGACCCAGTACTTC
CDR3 protein: CATSDVYQETQYF
D gene: .
J gene: TRBJ2-5
clone size: few
V gene: TRBV19

CDR3 DNA: TGCGCCAGCAGCCAAGAATTGGCACAGGGTTCCTACGAGCAGTACTTC
CDR3 protein: CASSQELAQGSYEQYF
D gene: .
J gene: TRBJ2-7
clone size: .
V gene: TRBV4-1

CDR3 DNA: TGTGCCATCAGTGCGACACAGGGGAACACTGAAGCTTTCTTT
CDR3 protein: CAISATQGNTEAFF
D gene: .
J gene: TRBJ1-1
clone size: .
V gene: TRBV10-3

CDR3 DNA: TGTGCCAGCAGCAATGGGCCAGATGAAAAACTGTTTTTT
CDR3 protein: CASSNGPDEKLFF
D gene: .
J gene: TRBJ1-4
clone size: .
V gene: TRBV7-3

CDR3 DNA: TGTGCCAGCAGCCAAGGCGGGACGCAAGAGACCCAGTACTTC
CDR3 protein: CASSQGGTQETQYF
D gene: .
J gene: TRBJ2-5
clone size: .
V gene: TRBV3-1

CDR3 DNA: TGTGCCAGCAGTTTGACGACAGCGAACACTGAAGCTTTCTTT
CDR3 protein: CASSLTTANTEAFF
D gene: .
J gene: TRBJ1-1
clone size: .
V gene: TRBV12-3/TRBV12-4